These 30 T cell receptor beta chains share one sample of origin, sequenced in a study of blood T cell repertoires in COVID-19. The protocol was immunoSEQ multiplex PCR, while the TCRdb copy is restricted to in-frame clones and leaves out a portion. The data show 350,000 to 550,000 clones, approximately 90% seen once. The specimen sequenced was PBMCs or T cells enriched from blood (not recorded which). Every receptor here comes from a man between 25 and 39 years old who had recovered from COVID-19.

The J gene is TRBJ2-7, the V gene TRBV4-1, with 10 bases aligning to TRBD2. The germline V gene has CDR1 MGHRA and CDR2 YSYEKL. CDR3 length equals 14 residues. V shed 3 bases, J shed 3 bases, and the junction held 2 bases outside the gene matches. The CDR3 loop reads CASSHTSGDYEQYF. CDR3 sequence (DNA): TGCGCCAGCAGCCACACTAGCGGGGACTACGAGCAGTACTTC.

This clone was observed a handful of times. The V and J genes are TRBV30 and TRBJ2-7; perhaps TRBD1 as D (6 bases). In germline, CDR1 is GTSNPN, CDR2 SVGIG (reference sequence). CDR3 length: 14 amino acids. Trimming pared 3 bases from V and 2 bases from J, leaving 14 bases between. The CDR3 loop is CAWSGEGQTYEQYF. For the CDR3, the DNA is TGTGCCTGGAGCGGAGAAGGACAGACCTACGAGCAGTACTTC.

This chain uses TRBV28 with TRBJ1-2; 12 bases are a match to TRBD1. CDR3 size: 16 residues. V was pared by 6 bases and J by 6 bases, with 11 bases of the junction left unmatched. CDR1 and CDR2 from the germline V gene are MDHEN and SYDVKM. The CDR3 spells CASSPGTGGARDGYTF. The CDR3 coding sequence is TGTGCCAGCAGCCCCGGGACAGGGGGCGCCCGAGATGGCTACACCTTC.

V usage is TRBV19 and J usage is TRBJ1-4; D might be TRBD1 (5 bases). V lost 6 bases and J 8 bases, leaving 13 bases between the germline ends. Germline V gives CDR1 LNHDA, CDR2 SQIVND (reference sequence). The CDR3 runs 13 residues. The CDR3 is CASRGTLEEKLFF. DNA for the CDR3: TGTGCCAGTAGGGGGACTTTGGAGGAAAAACTGTTTTTT.

This clone showed up just once. The V call is TRBV5-8, the J call TRBJ2-7; 7 bases line up with TRBD1. This CDR3 comprises 15 residues. The germline gives CDR1 SGHTS, CDR2 YDEGEE. The V and J ends lost 5 bases and 3 bases, in that order; junction bases with no gene match: 11. The CDR3 loop reads CASRLSSGTVYEQYF. The CDR3 coding sequence is TGTGCCAGCAGACTCTCCTCCGGGACAGTCTACGAGCAGTACTTC.

A few counts support this clone. The chain carries TRBV15 and TRBJ2-1, with 13 bases lining up with TRBD2. The CDR3 runs 17 residues. V trimming: 5 bases; J trimming: 8 bases; junction bases outside the gene matches: 12. Germline values: CDR1 LNHNV, CDR2 YYDKDF (reference sequence). The CDR3 spells CATSYGLAGAQRDEQFF. CDR3 nucleotide sequence: TGTGCCACCAGCTACGGACTAGCGGGAGCGCAGCGGGATGAGCAGTTCTTC.

The chain employs TRBV7-8 and TRBJ1-2; D is undetermined. The germline gives CDR1 SGHVS, CDR2 FQNEAQ. This CDR3 has 13 amino acids. V was pared by 1 base and J by 6 bases, with 9 bases between. The CDR3 loop reads CASSLGLSNGYTF. The CDR3 DNA sequence: TGTGCCAGCAGCTTAGGACTGTCGAATGGCTACACCTTC.

The chain couples TRBV28 to TRBJ1-1, with TRBD1 matching over 7 bases. V gave up 6 bases and J gave up 2 bases; unmatched junction bases: 12. This CDR3 is 16 amino acids long. Looked up from germline, CDR1 is MDHEN and CDR2 is SYDVKM. The CDR3 loop is CASRTGQVLSNTEAFF. CDR3 bases: TGTGCCAGCAGGACCGGACAGGTTCTGTCCAACACTGAAGCTTTCTTT.

This CDR3 reads CASSLGGDLEAFF. CDR3 DNA: TGTGCCAGCAGCTTGGGGGGGGATCTTGAAGCTTTCTTT. The J gene is TRBJ1-1, the V gene TRBV5-8, with D possibly TRBD1 on 5 matching bases. The CDR3 spans 13 residues. Germline V gene lookup returns CDR1 SGHTS and CDR2 YDEGEE. The V and J ends lost 0 bases and 7 bases respectively, with 10 bases between them. The full variable domain, completed using reference TRBV5-8 and TRBJ1-1, is EAGVTQSPTHLIKTRGQQATLRCSPISGHTSVYWYQQALGLGLQFLLWYDEGEERNRGNFPPRFSGRQFPNYSSELNVNALELEDSALYLCASSLGGDLEAFFGQGTRLTVV.

Worth noting for this clone: This sample also contains other DNA sequences that code for the same CDR3. V usage is TRBV27 and J usage is TRBJ2-1, with a weak D call TRBD2 (5 bases). V lost 5 bases and J 1 base, leaving 9 bases between the germline ends. The germline CDR1 and CDR2 sequences are MNHEY and SMNVEV (reference sequence). The CDR3 totals 14 residues. The CDR3 spells CASSPRGSYNEQFF. The CDR3, as DNA: TGTGCCAGCAGTCCCCGGGGTTCCTACAATGAGCAGTTCTTC.

Here the CDR3 DNA reads TGCAGCGTTGTGGTACTCCCCGGGGCTGAAGCTTTCTTT. Protein product: CSVVVLPGAEAFF. The V and J genes are TRBV29-1 and TRBJ1-1; the D is unclear. CDR1 SQVTM and CDR2 ANQGSEA come from the germline V gene. CDR3 size: 13 residues. The ends were cut back, 4 bases at V and 6 bases at J, with 15 bases in the middle.

This clone occurred once. This chain connects TRBV12-3 or TRBV12-4 to TRBJ1-2; tentative D call: TRBD1 (5 bases). This CDR3 comprises 12 residues. V was pared by 6 bases and J by 4 bases, with 9 bases between. This CDR3 is CASRPDSYGYTF. The CDR3 nucleotides are TGTGCCAGCAGACCTGACAGCTATGGCTACACCTTC.

This chain uses TRBV9 with TRBJ1-1, with 9 bases fitting TRBD1. Losses at the gene ends were 4 bases for V and 5 bases for J; bases not matched to a gene: 6. CDR1 and CDR2 from the germline V gene are SGDLS and YYNGEE. The CDR3 has 14 amino acids. The CDR3 is CASSPSDRGTEAFF. CDR3 nucleotides: TGTGCCAGCAGCCCTTCGGACAGGGGAACTGAAGCTTTCTTT.

The chain carries TRBV5-4 and TRBJ2-5; D is unclear. The CDR3 runs 11 residues. Between the trimmed V and J ends, which lost 4 bases and 2 bases, there was a span of 3 bases. Germline V CDR1 and CDR2: SGHNT, YYREEE (reference sequence). This chain's CDR3 is CASSLQETQYF. As DNA, the CDR3 is TGTGCCAGCAGCCTACAAGAGACCCAGTACTTC.

In nucleotides, the CDR3 is TGTGCCAGCAGCCAAGATCGAAGGACTAGCGGGACCTACGAGCAGTACTTC. This encodes CASSQDRRTSGTYEQYF. V and J are TRBV4-2 and TRBJ2-7; 12 bases are a match to TRBD2. The CDR3 loop spans 17 amino acids. Germline-derived CDR1 and CDR2 are LGHNA and YNFKEQ. J gave up 2 bases and V 0 bases, and 5 bases lay outside the gene matches.

The chain recombines TRBV5-1 with TRBJ2-7; D is uncertain. Germline CDR1 and CDR2: SGHRS and YFSETQ. Trimming removed 4 bases from V and 6 bases from J, with 17 bases in between. This CDR3 is built from 14 residues. The CDR3 region is CASSMQPNYVEQYF. The CDR3 DNA follows: TGCGCCAGCAGCATGCAACCCAACTATGTCGAGCAGTACTTC.

This clone was recorded once. The chain is built from TRBV7-8 and TRBJ2-3, with D maybe TRBD2 (5 bases). V was clipped by 8 bases and J by 1 base, with 22 bases between them. Looked up from germline, CDR1 is SGHVS and CDR2 is FQNEAQ. This CDR3 contains 17 residues. The CDR3 DNA is TGTGCCAGCGCACTCCCGGAGCAGGAGGAGGGCACAGATACGCAGTATTTT. Its translation: CASALPEQEEGTDTQYF.

This clone was counted once. This chain links TRBV2 with TRBJ2-2; D is perhaps TRBD1 (5 bases). Trimming cost V 2 bases and J 6 bases, with 10 bases left between them. In germline, CDR1 is SNHLY, CDR2 FYNNEI. The CDR3 totals 14 residues. CDR3 residues: CASSEIRGPGELFF. The CDR3 bases are TGTGCCAGCAGTGAAATTAGGGGTCCCGGGGAGCTGTTTTTT.

The V gene is TRBV10-3, the J gene TRBJ2-2, with 9 positions matching TRBD1. The CDR3 totals 15 residues. Germline CDR1 is ENHRY and CDR2 is SYGVKD. The V segment lost 9 bases and the J segment 1 base; nucleotides outside the gene matches: 6. The DNA of the CDR3 is TGTGCCATTATCCGGGACAGGGAGAACACCGGGGAGCTGTTTTTT. Translation gives CAIIRDRENTGELFF.

This chain connects TRBV18 to TRBJ1-2; D gene ambiguous. CDR3 length: 14 amino acids. V lost 0 bases and J lost 3, with 8 bases in between. CDR1 is KGHSH, CDR2 LQKENI, per germline. The CDR3 bases are TGTGCCAGCTCACCACCGAGGGCCTACTATGGCTACACCTTC. Protein: CASSPPRAYYGYTF.

V usage is TRBV6-5 and J usage is TRBJ1-2; no definite D call. The CDR3 has 13 amino acids. Trimming took off 2 bases at V and 4 bases at J, with 8 bases between the two ends. In germline, CDR1 is MNHEY, CDR2 SVGAGI. CDR3 residues: CASSYGVGYGYTF. Here the CDR3 DNA reads TGTGCCAGCAGTTACGGAGTGGGCTATGGCTACACCTTC.

CDR3: CATYSSGYTF. Written as DNA, the CDR3 is TGTGCCACCTACAGTTCCGGCTACACCTTC. The gene calls are TRBV19 and TRBJ1-2; D uncertain. This CDR3 spans 10 amino acids. Trimming removed 10 bases from V and 8 bases from J, with 11 bases in between. In germline, CDR1 is LNHDA, CDR2 SQIVND (reference sequence).

This clone was seen a single time. The chain has TRBV6-5 and TRBJ1-6; D remains unclear. V gave up 11 bases and J gave up 7 bases, with 18 bases separating them. CDR1 is MNHEY, CDR2 SVGAGI, per germline. CDR3 size: 14 residues. The CDR3 loop is CACWARDYNSPLHF. For the CDR3, the DNA is TGTGCCTGTTGGGCCCGAGACTACAATTCACCCCTCCACTTT.

Only one count was recorded for this clone. This chain uses TRBV29-1 with TRBJ2-7; maybe TRBD1 (5 bases). V was cut by 4 bases and J by 7 bases, with 14 bases left in between. CDR3 size: 12 residues. The germline V gene has CDR1 SQVTM and CDR2 ANQGSEA. CDR3 amino acids: CSVAGQGWEQYF. The CDR3 DNA is TGCAGCGTTGCGGGCCAGGGTTGGGAGCAGTACTTC.

The CDR3 spells CASSLRTSGLTSYEQYF. Here the CDR3 DNA reads TGTGCCAGCAGCTTACGGACTAGCGGACTTACCTCCTACGAGCAGTACTTC. The rearrangement joins TRBV7-2 to TRBJ2-7, with 10 bases aligning to TRBD2. Germline V gives CDR1 SGHTA, CDR2 FQGNSA. This CDR3 has 17 amino acids. V dropped 2 bases and J dropped 0; count of bases not matched to a gene: 7.

V and J are TRBV28 and TRBJ2-2; 11 bases align to TRBD2. The CDR3 runs 20 residues. The germline gives CDR1 MDHEN, CDR2 SYDVKM. Trimming at V came to 5 bases and at J to 2 bases, leaving 16 bases not matched to a gene. CDR3 loop: CASSPFNKMTSGTNTGELFF. CDR3 sequence (DNA): TGTGCCAGCAGTCCGTTCAATAAAATGACTAGCGGGACAAACACCGGGGAGCTGTTTTTT.

The chain uses TRBV3-1 (or the pseudogene TRBV3-2) and TRBJ2-2; D is perhaps TRBD1 (6 bases). V was shortened by 5 bases and J by 3 bases, with 13 bases between the two germline ends. Looked up from germline, CDR1 is LGHDT and CDR2 is YNNKEL (reference sequence). The CDR3 consists of 15 residues. CDR3 sequence reads: CASSNRDKDTGELFF. The CDR3 coding sequence is TGTGCCAGCAGCAACCGGGACAAAGACACCGGGGAGCTGTTTTTT.

The CDR3 nucleotides are TGTGCCAGCAGTGGTCAGGGCTTAAGAGATACGCAGTATTTT. This encodes CASSGQGLRDTQYF. This rearrangement joins TRBV6-1 to TRBJ2-3; D is possibly TRBD1 (5 bases). Per germline, CDR1 MNHNS and CDR2 SASEGT. Trimming left V 4 bases short and J 5 bases short, with 13 bases between. The CDR3 length is 14 residues.

This clone showed up just a few times. This chain links TRBV3-1 (or the pseudogene TRBV3-2) with TRBJ2-2; TRBD2 matches 7 bases. The germline gives CDR1 LGHDT, CDR2 YNNKEL (reference sequence). This CDR3 is 16 amino acids long. Trimming cost V 4 bases and J 1 base; bases outside gene matches: 6. CDR3 coding DNA: TGTGCCAGCAGCCCTAATCGGGAGGAGAACACCGGGGAGCTGTTTTTT. It specifies CASSPNREENTGELFF.

The chain links TRBV7-2 to TRBJ2-7; D gene uncertain. The CDR3 totals 12 residues. Trimming shortened V by 2 bases and J by 7 bases, and 9 bases separated the two germline ends. Germline CDR1 is SGHTA and CDR2 is FQGNSA. Here the CDR3 DNA reads TGTGCCAGCAGCTTATTCACGGAGGAGCAGTACTTC. Its protein product is CASSLFTEEQYF.